The subject of this entry is one T cell receptor (beta chain). What antigen it recognizes has not been identified. Base qualities are not provided; no much larger clone lies one nucleotide away. In the paper's terms, the time point label means: about 28 days (+/-7) after the second vaccine dose. Because spike-specific TCR depth and breadth did not differ between the two schedules, AZD1222 recipients who got a second dose at roughly 4 weeks were pooled with those who got a second dose at roughly 12 weeks. Vaccinee samples came from UK trials COV001 and COV002, including a single-blind randomized controlled phase 2/3 trial of AZD1222 (ChAdOx1 nCoV-19) in healthy adults. For TCRbeta chain sequencing, PBMC samples were collected from trial participants at day 0 and at day 28 after the second dose. These data are taken from a study of T cell responses to AZD1222 COVID-19 vaccine (dated by TCRdb to about 2021). Looking at the study overall: TCR sequencing covered more than 230 trial participants: 200 to 210 given two doses of AZD1222 and 26 given two doses of MenACWY control vaccine. Trial participants were enrolled into age subgroups of 18-55, 56-69 and 70-plus years, which contained around 150, 29 and 61 TCR-sequenced participants, respectively. Findings and caveats that apply to the study as a whole: Vaccine-associated CD4 TCRs spanned the whole spike protein, with dominant responses in regions 160-218 and 743-854. In the small 56-69-year group, the increase in depth fell short of significance, most likely because of low power. Epitopes outside the regions mutated in the B.1.351 and B.1.1.7 variants were reportedly recognized by nearly half of the unique spike-specific TCRs. After two AZD1222 doses, spike-specific TCR breadth and depth were significantly higher than at day 0 and than in MenACWY recipients. No day 14 peak-response samples were available, so repertoires were characterized only after the peak T cell response. Conclusions about previously exposed vaccinees were limited because only five to seven AZD1222 recipients were SARS-CoV-2 seropositive at baseline. Participants were mostly white British, with more females than males. The authors suggested clonal diversity may have been underestimated.

The CDR3, cysteine through phenylalanine, is 13 amino acids long. Of the read, only the CDR3 DNA is kept; its 39 bases are in frame from base 1. From a lookup of the germline V gene, CDR1 and CDR2 are SGHRS and YFSETQ. Unmatched junction bases come to 6, with V trimmed by 8 bases and J by 7 bases. The CDR3 regions of human TCRbeta chains were analyzed by immunosequencing. The authors' analysis ran thus. TCRs in the repertoires were compared against a reference library of SARS-CoV-2-specific TCRs that had been generated with the MIRA antigen-specificity platform. Breadth meant the fraction of unique TCRs that were SARS-CoV-2-associated, whereas depth meant the fraction of total T cells that were SARS-CoV-2-associated. Using the MIRA data, every spike-specific TCR was mapped to the spike region that the TCR reacted to and assigned to either a CD4 or a CD8 class. Log10-transformed breadth and depth values were compared by one-way ANOVA with Sidak's multiple comparisons tests. The clones in this table, taken by TCRdb from immuneACCESS, are in-frame only. Not every clone is retained; where verified, under half of the shortfall comes from an unresolved V gene, and the cause of the rest is unknown. The V and J calls and the clone size are those of that table, but D and trimming were determined from the DNA. The sample profile shows 100,000 or so clones; more than 70% of them were found once. The top ten constitute roughly 10% of the sample.

The TCR originated in an adult who received the AZD1222 COVID-19 vaccine. The sequence is built from TRBV5-1 and TRBJ2-1; TRBD2 agrees with 10 junctional bases. The sequenced sample was peripheral blood, obtained 28 days after the second AZD1222 dose. CDR3 loop: CASRTSGGNEQFF. The sequenced DNA: TGCGCCAGTCGGACTAGCGGAGGGAATGAGCAGTTCTTC. Extended through the reference TRBV5-1 and TRBJ2-1 proteins, this CDR3 yields the full variable domain: KAGVTQTPRYLIKTRGQQVTLSCSPISGHRSVSWYQQTPGQGLQFLFEYFSETQRNKGNFPGRFSGRQFSNSRSEMNVSTLELGDSALYLCASRTSGGNEQFFGPGTRLTVL.